This T cell receptor (beta chain) was identified in a study of cytomegalovirus exposure and HLA in healthy donors. The CDR3 is made up of 16 amino acids. J lost 2 bases, V lost 8 bases, and 14 bases had no gene match. The germline CDR1 and CDR2 sequences are LNHDA and SQIVND (reference sequence). The repertoire was sequenced with immunoSEQ multiplex PCR; TCRdb's copy has only in-frame clones and lacks some. The data hold roughly 56,000 clones, with 90% to 95% observed a single time. Sequencing was done on a sample of PBMCs. This sequence joins TRBV19 and TRBJ1-2; 7 bases line up with TRBD1. The TCR was taken from a woman aged 30 to 39 in good health and CMV-seronegative. CDR3 DNA: TGTGCCAGTCACCCTCGAACGGACAGGACCAACTATGGCTACACCTTC. Translating gives CASHPRTDRTNYGYTF.